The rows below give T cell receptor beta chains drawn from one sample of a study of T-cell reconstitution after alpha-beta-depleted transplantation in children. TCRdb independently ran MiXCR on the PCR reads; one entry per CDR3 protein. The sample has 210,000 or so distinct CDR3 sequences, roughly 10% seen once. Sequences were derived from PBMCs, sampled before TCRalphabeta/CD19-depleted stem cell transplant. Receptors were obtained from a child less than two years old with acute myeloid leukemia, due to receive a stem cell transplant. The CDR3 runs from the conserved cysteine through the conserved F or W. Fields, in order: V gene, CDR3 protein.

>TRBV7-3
CASSLNRDRAYEQYF
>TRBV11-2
CASSLGGGSRTEQYF
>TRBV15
CATSSPDRNYGYTF
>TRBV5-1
CASSLIPRENTEAFF
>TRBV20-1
CSARSPSSYNEQFF
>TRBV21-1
CASSPWPTDTQYF
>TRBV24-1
CATRDIGTGELFF
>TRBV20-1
CSARGAWGIREQYF
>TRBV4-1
CASSQTWTGGGPDAFF
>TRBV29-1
CSVELDTELEAFF
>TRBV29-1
CSASGLNTDTQYF
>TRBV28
CASSSRIRLFF
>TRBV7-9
CASSPHGAQGNEKLFF
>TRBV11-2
CASSLRDSLIYEQYF
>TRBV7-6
CASSLAALNSGNTIYF
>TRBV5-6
CASSYLRDRGFTGELFF
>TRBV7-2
CASSLGPSSSLSYNEQFF
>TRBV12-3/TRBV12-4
CASSPLSRGDPYEQYF
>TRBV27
CASSSGQGLDNEQFF
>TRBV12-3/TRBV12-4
CASSSGTGREKLFF
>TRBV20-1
CSARGSGRATGELFF
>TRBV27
CASSLWDRGHNEQFF